Presented here are 8 T cell receptor beta chains from one specimen sequenced in a study of metastatic and nonmetastatic thyroid tumors. With MiXCR, TCRdb called clones anew from the PCR reads. Counted here are 35,000 to 50,000 clones, roughly 27% occurring once; the ten biggest clones make up more than 9%. Thyroid surgery was preceded by no treatment in any patient. Sequenced: blood. The receptors shown here come from a male donor with papillary thyroid cancer or a benign thyroid nodule (not recorded which). Some clones in this sample may be carry-over from other donors' samples.

This clone was recorded at least ten times. This chain joins TRBV27 and TRBJ1-1, with 10 bases lining up with TRBD1. J gave up 3 bases and V 7 bases, and 8 bases lay outside the gene matches. The CDR3 is made up of 15 amino acids. Per the germline V gene, CDR1 is MNHEY and CDR2 is SMNVEV (reference sequence). DNA for the CDR3: TGTGCCAGCAACCCCTTGACAGGGGGCTACACTGAAGCTTTCTTT. This encodes CASNPLTGGYTEAFF.

This clone was detected many times. This chain links TRBV7-9 with TRBJ2-3; no reliable D call. The V and J ends lost 5 bases and 3 bases respectively, with 9 bases between them. Looked up from germline, CDR1 is SEHNR and CDR2 is FQNEAQ (reference sequence). The CDR3 sequence is 13 residues long. The CDR3 loop reads CASSQVGTDTQYF. For the CDR3, the DNA is TGTGCCAGCAGCCAAGTAGGTACAGATACGCAGTATTTT.

V usage is TRBV5-4 and J usage is TRBJ2-2; D remains ambiguous. The CDR3 runs to 13 residues. In germline, CDR1 is SGHNT, CDR2 YYREEE (reference sequence). V lost 0 bases and J lost 9, with 9 bases in between. As DNA, the CDR3 is TGTGCCAGCAGCTTGGTTTGGGCCTGGGAGCTGTTTTTT. It encodes CASSLVWAWELFF.

In this sample, this clone turned up a few times. V gene TRBV4-1 combines with J gene TRBJ2-1; 10 bases map to TRBD2. The CDR3 sequence is 16 residues long. V trimming: 0 bases; J trimming: 9 bases; junction bases outside the gene matches: 8. In germline, CDR1 is MGHRA, CDR2 YSYEKL. As DNA, the CDR3 is TGCGCCAGCAGCCAAGAAGCGGCTAGCGGGAGAGGTGAGCAGTTCTTC. Protein product: CASSQEAASGRGEQFF.

The chain recombines TRBV6-1 with TRBJ1-1; maybe TRBD1 (6 bases). The V end was cut by 11 bases, the J end by 6 bases, with 22 bases between. This CDR3 has 14 residues. The germline CDR1 and CDR2 sequences are MNHNS and SASEGT. The CDR3 bases are TGTGCCTGTCACGACAGGATGGGGGGGGCTGAAGCTTTCTTT. Translation: CACHDRMGGAEAFF.

This clone was counted a few times. CDR3 protein: CARSETRGSPRFF. The CDR3 bases are TGTGCCAGAAGTGAGACTAGAGGGAGCCCCAGATTCTTC. V usage is TRBV12-3 or TRBV12-4 and J usage is TRBJ2-1; D perhaps matches TRBD2 (6 bases). This CDR3 spans 13 amino acids. Trimming shortened V by 9 bases and J by 16 bases, and 25 bases separated the two germline ends.

Only a few counts were recorded for this clone. This chain connects TRBV15 to TRBJ2-1, with a possible D match to TRBD2 (5 bases). There are 12 residues in the CDR3. V gave up 4 bases and J gave up 9 bases, with 10 bases separating them. In germline, CDR1 is LNHNV, CDR2 YYDKDF (reference sequence). For the CDR3, the DNA is TGTGCCACCAGCACTAGCCGGGGTGAGCAGTTCTTC. Its translation: CATSTSRGEQFF.

The chain couples TRBV24-1 to TRBJ2-7; TRBD2 matches at 8 bases. This CDR3 region has 16 residues. The germline gives CDR1 KGHDR, CDR2 SFDVKD. V dropped 5 bases and J dropped 4; count of bases not matched to a gene: 12. The CDR3 loop reads CATSGQASGRGYEQYF. DNA for the CDR3: TGTGCCACCAGTGGACAGGCGAGCGGGAGAGGGTACGAGCAGTACTTC.